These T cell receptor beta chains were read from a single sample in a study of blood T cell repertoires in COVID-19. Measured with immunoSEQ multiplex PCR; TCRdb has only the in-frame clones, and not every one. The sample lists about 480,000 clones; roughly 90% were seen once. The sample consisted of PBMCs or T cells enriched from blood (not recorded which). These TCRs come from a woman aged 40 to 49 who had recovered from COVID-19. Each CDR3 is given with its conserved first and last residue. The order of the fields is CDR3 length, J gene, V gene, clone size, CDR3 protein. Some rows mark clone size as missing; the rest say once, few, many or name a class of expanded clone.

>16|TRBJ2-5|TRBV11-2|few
CASSLRTSGSGETQYF
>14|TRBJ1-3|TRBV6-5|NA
CASSKSGGRNTIYF
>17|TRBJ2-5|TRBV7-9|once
CASSPPLPTSGKETQYF
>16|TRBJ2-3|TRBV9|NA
CASSAGTSGATDTQYF
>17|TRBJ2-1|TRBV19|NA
CASSIYGGRAIYNEQFF
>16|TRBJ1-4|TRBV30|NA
CAWAGTGYILNEKLFF
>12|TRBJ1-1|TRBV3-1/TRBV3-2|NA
CASSRTGTGAFF
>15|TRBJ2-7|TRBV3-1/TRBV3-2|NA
CASSQGLAGVEEQYF
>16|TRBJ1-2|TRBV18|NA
CASSPQGAFVGYGYTF
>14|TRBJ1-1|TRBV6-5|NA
CASSYSSQNTEAFF
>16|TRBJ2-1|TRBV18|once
CASSPSGTESLLRQFF
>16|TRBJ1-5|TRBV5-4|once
CASSLGGTGGDQPQHF
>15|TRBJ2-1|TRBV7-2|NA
CASRPTSGRAVEQFF
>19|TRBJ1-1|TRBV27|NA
CASSLLANTGGQGSTEAFF
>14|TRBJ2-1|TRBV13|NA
CASRLGGRYNEQFF
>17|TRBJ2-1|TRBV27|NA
CASSFGSGRHPYNEQFF
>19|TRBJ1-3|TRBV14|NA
CASSQNKAGEWRSGNTIYF
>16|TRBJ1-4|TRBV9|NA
CASAPGHHLRNEKLFF
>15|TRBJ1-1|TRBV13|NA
CASSLETGVVSEAFF
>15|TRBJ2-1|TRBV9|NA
CASTIEGRGSNEQFF
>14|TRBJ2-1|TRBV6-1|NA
CASSDGTEDNEQFF
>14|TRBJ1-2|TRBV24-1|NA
CATSDHNTLYGYTF